This paragraph covers one T cell receptor (beta chain) sequence. What it binds is not known. This CDR3 spans 14 amino acids. V was trimmed by 6 bases and J by 7 bases, leaving 16 bases between them. The germline V gene has CDR1 ENHRY and CDR2 SYGVKD. Profiling relied on immunoSEQ multiplex PCR, and the TCRdb table lists in-frame clones only, not all of them. This sample has about 130,000 clones; under 95% occur once, and the top ten carry about 1.9%. The data belong to a study of T cell responses to AZD1222 COVID-19 vaccine. Study-level results: Close to half of all spike-specific TCRs reportedly target regions of the variants that are unmutated.

The origin of this receptor is an adult in good health. This chain uses TRBV10-3 with TRBJ2-1; possible D gene TRBD2, 6 bases. This material consisted of peripheral blood, taken on day 0 of AZD1222 vaccination. CDR3 sequence (DNA): TGTGCCATCAGCCGGGACGGGAGTTTAAATGAGCAGTTCTTC. Translated, it gives CAISRDGSLNEQFF.